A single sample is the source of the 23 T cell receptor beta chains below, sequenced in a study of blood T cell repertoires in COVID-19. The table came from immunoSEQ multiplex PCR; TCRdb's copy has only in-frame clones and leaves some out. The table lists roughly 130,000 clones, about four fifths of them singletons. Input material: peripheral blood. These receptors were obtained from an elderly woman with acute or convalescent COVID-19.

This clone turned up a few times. CDR3 in amino acids: CASSSYGGGGEKLFF. The CDR3 DNA reads as TGTGCCAGCAGCTCCTATGGAGGGGGGGGAGAAAAACTGTTTTTT. The chain combines TRBV7-9 with TRBJ1-4; tentatively, D is TRBD1 (6 bases). CDR1 and CDR2 from the germline V gene are SEHNR and FQNEAQ (reference sequence). The ends were cut back, 4 bases at V and 8 bases at J, with 17 bases in the middle. This CDR3 region has 15 residues.

The CDR3: CAWSVPPSYGYTF. The CDR3 nucleotides read TGTGCCTGGAGTGTACCCCCCAGCTATGGCTACACCTTC. The chain is built from TRBV30 and TRBJ1-2; unclear D gene. CDR3 length equals 13 residues. The V end was cut by 0 bases, the J end by 4 bases, with 9 bases between. Germline CDR1 GTSNPN, CDR2 SVGIG (reference sequence).

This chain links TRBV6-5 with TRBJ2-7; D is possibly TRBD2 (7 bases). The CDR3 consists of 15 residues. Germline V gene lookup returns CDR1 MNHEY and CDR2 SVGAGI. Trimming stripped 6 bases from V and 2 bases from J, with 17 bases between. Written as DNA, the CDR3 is TGTGCCAGCAGCCCCGCGGGGGCCACCCCCTACGAGCAGTACTTC. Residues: CASSPAGATPYEQYF.

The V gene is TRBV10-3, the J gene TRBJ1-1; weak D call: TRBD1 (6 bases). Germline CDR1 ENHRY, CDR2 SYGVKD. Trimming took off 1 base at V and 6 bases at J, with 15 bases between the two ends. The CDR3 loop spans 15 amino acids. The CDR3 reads CAISEWQGIRSEAFF. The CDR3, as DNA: TGTGCCATCAGTGAGTGGCAGGGGATAAGGTCTGAAGCTTTCTTT.

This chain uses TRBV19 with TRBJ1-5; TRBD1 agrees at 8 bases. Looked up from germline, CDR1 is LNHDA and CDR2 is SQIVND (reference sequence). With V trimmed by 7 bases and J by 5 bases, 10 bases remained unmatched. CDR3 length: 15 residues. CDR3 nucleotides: TGTGCCAGTACCGATGTCGCAGGGGGCTATCAGCCCCAGCATTTT. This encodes CASTDVAGGYQPQHF.

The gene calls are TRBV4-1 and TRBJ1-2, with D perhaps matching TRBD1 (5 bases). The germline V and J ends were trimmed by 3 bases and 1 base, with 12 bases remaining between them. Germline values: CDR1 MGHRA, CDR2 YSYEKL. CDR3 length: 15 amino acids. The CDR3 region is CASSHLLTDNYGYTF. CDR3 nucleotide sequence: TGCGCCAGCAGCCACCTACTGACAGATAACTATGGCTACACCTTC.

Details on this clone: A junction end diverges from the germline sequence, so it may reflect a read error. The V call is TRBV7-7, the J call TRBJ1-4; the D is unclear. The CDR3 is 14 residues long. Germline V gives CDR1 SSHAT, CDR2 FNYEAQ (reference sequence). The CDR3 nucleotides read TGTGCTAGCAGCTTCTGCCGGTATAATGAAAAACTGTTTTTT. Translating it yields CASSFCRYNEKLFF.

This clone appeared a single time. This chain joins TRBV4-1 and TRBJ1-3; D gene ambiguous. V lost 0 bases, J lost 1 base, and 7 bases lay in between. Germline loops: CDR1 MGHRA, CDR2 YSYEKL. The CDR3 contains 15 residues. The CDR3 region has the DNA TGCGCCAGCAGCCAAGACCCAGGATCTGGAAACACCATATATTTT. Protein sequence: CASSQDPGSGNTIYF.

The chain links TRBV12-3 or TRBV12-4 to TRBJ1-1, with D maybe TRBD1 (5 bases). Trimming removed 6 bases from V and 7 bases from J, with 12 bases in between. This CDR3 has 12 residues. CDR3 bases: TGTGCCAGCAGCTATGCAGGGCATGAAGCTTTCTTT. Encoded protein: CASSYAGHEAFF.

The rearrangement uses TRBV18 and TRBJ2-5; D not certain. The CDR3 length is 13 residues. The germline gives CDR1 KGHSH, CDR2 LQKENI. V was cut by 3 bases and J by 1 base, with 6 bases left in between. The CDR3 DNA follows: TGTGCCAGCTCACCCCCGGGCCAAGAGACCCAGTACTTC. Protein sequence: CASSPPGQETQYF.

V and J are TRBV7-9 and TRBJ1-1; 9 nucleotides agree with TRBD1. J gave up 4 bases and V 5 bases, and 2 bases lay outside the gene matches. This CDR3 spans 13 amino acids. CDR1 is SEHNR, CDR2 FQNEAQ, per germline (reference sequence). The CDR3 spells CASSTQGATEAFF. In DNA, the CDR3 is TGTGCCAGCAGCACACAGGGGGCCACTGAAGCTTTCTTT. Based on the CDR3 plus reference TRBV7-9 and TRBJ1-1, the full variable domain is DTGVSQNPRHKITKRGQNVTFRCDPISEHNRLYWYRQTLGQGPEFLTYFQNEAQLEKSRLLSDRFSAERPKGSFSTLEIQRTEQGDSAMYLCASSTQGATEAFFGQGTRLTVV.

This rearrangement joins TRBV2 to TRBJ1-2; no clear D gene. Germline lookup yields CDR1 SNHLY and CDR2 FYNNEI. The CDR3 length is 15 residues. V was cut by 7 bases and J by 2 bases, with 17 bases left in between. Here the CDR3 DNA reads TGTGCCAGCAAATGGCCAGATCGTATGAACTATGGCTACACCTTC. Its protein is CASKWPDRMNYGYTF. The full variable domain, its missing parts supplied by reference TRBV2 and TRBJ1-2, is EPEVTQTPSHQVTQMGQEVILRCVPISNHLYFYWYRQILGQKVEFLVSFYNNEISEKSEIFDDQFSVERPDGSNFTLKIRSTKLEDSAMYFCASKWPDRMNYGYTFGSGTRLTVV.

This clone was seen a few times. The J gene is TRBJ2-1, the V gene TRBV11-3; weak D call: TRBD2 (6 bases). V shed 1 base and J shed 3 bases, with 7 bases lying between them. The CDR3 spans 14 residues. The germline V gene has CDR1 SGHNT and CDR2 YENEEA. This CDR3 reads CASSLGGDYNEQFF. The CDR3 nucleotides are TGTGCCAGCAGCTTAGGGGGGGACTACAATGAGCAGTTCTTC.

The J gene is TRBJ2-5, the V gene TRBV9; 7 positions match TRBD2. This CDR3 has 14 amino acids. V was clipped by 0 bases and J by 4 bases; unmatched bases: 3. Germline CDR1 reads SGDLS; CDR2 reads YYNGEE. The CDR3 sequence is CASSVVPGGETQYF. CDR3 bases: TGTGCCAGCAGCGTAGTCCCGGGAGGAGAGACCCAGTACTTC.

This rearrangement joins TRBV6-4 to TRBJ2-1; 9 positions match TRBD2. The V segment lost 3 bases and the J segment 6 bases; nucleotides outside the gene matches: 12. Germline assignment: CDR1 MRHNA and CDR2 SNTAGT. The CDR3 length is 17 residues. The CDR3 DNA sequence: TGTGCCAGCAGTGATCGCTTTCCTAGCGGGGTGGGCAATGAGCAGTTCTTC. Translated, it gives CASSDRFPSGVGNEQFF.

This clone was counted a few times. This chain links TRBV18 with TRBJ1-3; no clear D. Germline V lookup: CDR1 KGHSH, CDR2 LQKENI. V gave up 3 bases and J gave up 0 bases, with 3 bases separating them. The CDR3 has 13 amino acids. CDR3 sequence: CASSPNSGNTIYF. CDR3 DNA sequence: TGTGCCAGCTCACCCAACTCTGGAAACACCATATATTTT.

CDR3 nucleotide sequence: TGTGCCAGCAGGAAGGAGGGGGCGACCTATAATTCACCCCTCCACTTT. Protein: CASRKEGATYNSPLHF. This chain uses TRBV2 with TRBJ1-6; 7 nucleotides agree with TRBD1. This CDR3 is built from 16 residues. Per germline, CDR1 SNHLY and CDR2 FYNNEI. V shed 6 bases and J 2 bases; nucleotides not matched to a gene: 7.

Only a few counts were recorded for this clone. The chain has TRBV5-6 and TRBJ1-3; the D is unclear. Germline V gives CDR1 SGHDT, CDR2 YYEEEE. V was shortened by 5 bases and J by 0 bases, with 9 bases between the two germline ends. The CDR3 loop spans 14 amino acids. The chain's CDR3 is CASSSGISGNTIYF. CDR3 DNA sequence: TGTGCCAGCAGTTCCGGGATCTCTGGAAACACCATATATTTT.

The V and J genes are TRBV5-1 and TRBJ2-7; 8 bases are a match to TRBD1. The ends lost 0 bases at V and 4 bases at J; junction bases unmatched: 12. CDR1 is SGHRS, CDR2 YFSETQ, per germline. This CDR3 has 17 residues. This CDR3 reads CASSLGTGPSSPYEQYF. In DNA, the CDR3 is TGCGCCAGCAGCTTGGGGACAGGGCCTTCCTCGCCTTACGAGCAGTACTTC.

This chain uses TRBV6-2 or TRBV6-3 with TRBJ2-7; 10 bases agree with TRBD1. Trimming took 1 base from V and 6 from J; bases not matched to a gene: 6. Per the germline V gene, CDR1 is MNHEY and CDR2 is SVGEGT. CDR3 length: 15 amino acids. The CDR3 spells CASSYYGQGDGEQYF. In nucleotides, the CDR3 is TGTGCCAGCAGTTACTACGGACAGGGGGACGGCGAGCAGTACTTC.

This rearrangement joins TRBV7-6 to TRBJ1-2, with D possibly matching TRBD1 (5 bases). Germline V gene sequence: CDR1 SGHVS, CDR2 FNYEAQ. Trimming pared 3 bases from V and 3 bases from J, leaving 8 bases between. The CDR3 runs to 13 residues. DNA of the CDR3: TGTGCCAGCAGCTTTGGAGGGGACTATGGCTACACCTTC. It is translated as CASSFGGDYGYTF.

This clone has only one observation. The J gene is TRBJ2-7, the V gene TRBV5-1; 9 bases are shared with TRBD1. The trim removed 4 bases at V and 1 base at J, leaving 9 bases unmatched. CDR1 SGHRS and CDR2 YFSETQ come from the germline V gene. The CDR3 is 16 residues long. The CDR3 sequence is CASSRSGTGISYEQYF. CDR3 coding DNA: TGCGCCAGCAGCCGATCCGGGACAGGGATTTCCTACGAGCAGTACTTC.

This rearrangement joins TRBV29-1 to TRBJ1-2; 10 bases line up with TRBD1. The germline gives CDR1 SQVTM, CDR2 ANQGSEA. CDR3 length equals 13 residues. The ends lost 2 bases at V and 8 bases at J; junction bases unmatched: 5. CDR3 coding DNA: TGCAGCGTTGAACCGGGACAGGGGAGCGGCTACACCTTC. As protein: CSVEPGQGSGYTF.